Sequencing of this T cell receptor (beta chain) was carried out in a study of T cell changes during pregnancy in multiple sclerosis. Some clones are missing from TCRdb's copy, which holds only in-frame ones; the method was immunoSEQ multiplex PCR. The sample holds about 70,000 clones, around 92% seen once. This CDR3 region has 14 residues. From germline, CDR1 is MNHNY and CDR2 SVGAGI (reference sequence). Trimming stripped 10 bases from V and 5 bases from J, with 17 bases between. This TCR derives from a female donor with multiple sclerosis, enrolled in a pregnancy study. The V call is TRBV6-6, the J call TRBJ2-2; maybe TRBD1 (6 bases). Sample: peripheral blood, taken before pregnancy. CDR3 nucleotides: TGTGCCACCGTAGGCCAAAGGGGGACCGGGGAGCTGTTTTTT. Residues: CATVGQRGTGELFF.